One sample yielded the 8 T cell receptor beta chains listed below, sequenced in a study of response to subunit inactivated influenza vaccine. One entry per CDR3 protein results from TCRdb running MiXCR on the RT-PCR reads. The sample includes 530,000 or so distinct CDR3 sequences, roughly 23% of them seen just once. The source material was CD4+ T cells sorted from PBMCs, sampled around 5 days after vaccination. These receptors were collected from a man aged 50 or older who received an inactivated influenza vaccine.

CDR3 loop: CASSQVFLADETQYF. DNA for the CDR3: TGTGCCAGCAGCCAAGTATTCCTAGCAGACGAGACCCAGTACTTC. This chain connects TRBV3-1 to TRBJ2-5, with D possibly TRBD2 on 5 matching bases. CDR1 and CDR2 from the germline V gene are LGHDT and YNNKEL (reference sequence). This CDR3 has 15 residues. Trimming removed 1 base at V and 5 bases at J, with 14 bases between.

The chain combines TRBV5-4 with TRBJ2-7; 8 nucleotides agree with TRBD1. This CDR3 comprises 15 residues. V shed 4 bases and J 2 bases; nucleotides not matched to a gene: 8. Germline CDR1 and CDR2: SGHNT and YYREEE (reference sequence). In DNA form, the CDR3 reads TGTGCCAGCAGCGACGTGACAGGGGATGCCTACGAGCAGTACTTC. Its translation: CASSDVTGDAYEQYF.

CDR3 protein: CSARDQNKNTIYF. The CDR3 bases are TGCAGTGCTAGAGACCAAAATAAAAACACCATATATTTT. J is TRBJ1-3 and V is TRBV20-1, with D unresolved. CDR1 DFQATT and CDR2 SNEGSKA come from the germline V gene (reference sequence). The CDR3 runs 13 residues. The V end lost 0 bases, the J end lost 6 bases, and 9 bases lay between the germline ends.

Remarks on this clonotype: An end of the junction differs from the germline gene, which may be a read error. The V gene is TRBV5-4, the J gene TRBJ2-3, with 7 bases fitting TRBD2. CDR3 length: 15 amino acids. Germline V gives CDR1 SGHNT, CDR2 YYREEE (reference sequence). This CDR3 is CASSLSRGSTDTQSF. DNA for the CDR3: TGTGCCAGCAGCTTGTCGCGGGGGTCCACAGATACGCAGTCTTTT.

This CDR3 is CASSLDATYNSPLHF. The CDR3, as DNA: TGTGCCAGTAGTCTTGACGCAACCTATAATTCACCCCTCCACTTT. The V and J genes are TRBV19 and TRBJ1-6; D ambiguous. The germline CDR1 and CDR2 sequences are LNHDA and SQIVND (reference sequence). This CDR3 has 15 residues. The V and J ends lost 5 bases and 2 bases respectively, with 10 bases between them.

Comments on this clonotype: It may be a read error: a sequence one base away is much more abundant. Here the CDR3 DNA reads TGCAGTGCTAGACCCCCCAGGCGTGGGTACAATGAGCAGTTCTTC. This encodes CSARPPRRGYNEQFF. The chain employs TRBV20-1 and TRBJ2-1, with D uncertain. V lost 2 bases, J lost 4 bases, and 15 bases lay in between. This CDR3 is 15 amino acids long. Germline CDR1 and CDR2: DFQATT and SNEGSKA (reference sequence).

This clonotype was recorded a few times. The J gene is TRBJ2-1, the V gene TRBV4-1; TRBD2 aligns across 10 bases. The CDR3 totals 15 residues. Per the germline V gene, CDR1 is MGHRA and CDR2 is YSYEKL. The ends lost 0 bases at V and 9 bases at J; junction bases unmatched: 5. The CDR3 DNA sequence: TGCGCCAGCAGCCAAGACCAGCGGGGGGGCGGTGAGCAGTTCTTC. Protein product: CASSQDQRGGGEQFF.

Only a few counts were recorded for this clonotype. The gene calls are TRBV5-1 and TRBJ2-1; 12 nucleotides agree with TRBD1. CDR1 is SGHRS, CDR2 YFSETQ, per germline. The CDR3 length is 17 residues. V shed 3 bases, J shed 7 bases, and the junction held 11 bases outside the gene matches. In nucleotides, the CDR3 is TGCGCCAGCAGCTGGGACAGGGGGCAGATCGGGTCGAATGAGCAGTTCTTC. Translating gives CASSWDRGQIGSNEQFF. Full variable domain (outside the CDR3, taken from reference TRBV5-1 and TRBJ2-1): KAGVTQTPRYLIKTRGQQVTLSCSPISGHRSVSWYQQTPGQGLQFLFEYFSETQRNKGNFPGRFSGRQFSNSRSEMNVSTLELGDSALYLCASSWDRGQIGSNEQFFGPGTRLTVL.